In this sample, the clone carrying this T cell receptor beta chain turned up a few times. Its antigen is undetermined. Deletions cut 1 base from V and 5 bases from J, with 9 bases between. The germline gives CDR1 SEHNR, CDR2 FQNEAQ (reference sequence). The CDR3 is 14 residues long. TCRbeta library construction was performed incorporating unique molecular identifiers. TCRdb re-derived calls from the PCR reads in MiXCR, one entry per CDR3 protein. The sample has under 750,000 distinct CDR3 sequences; 23% are singletons. These data originate in a study of T-cell reconstitution after alpha-beta-depleted transplantation in children. Study outcomes and limitations: T-cell counts and diversity were attributed mostly to newly produced T cells one year after transplant. There were reportedly several hundred expanded graft clones from which alpha-beta T cells came about two months after transplant.

This receptor was obtained from a boy younger than two who had a stem cell transplant for acute myeloid leukemia, so the T cells may come from the graft donor. The sample was PBMCs, mostly from graft donor cells, taken 360 days after TCRalphabeta/CD19-depleted stem cell transplant. The rearrangement links TRBV7-9 to TRBJ1-5; weak D call: TRBD1 (5 bases). As DNA, the CDR3 is TGTGCCAGCAGCTTAGGACAGCAGTATCAGCCCCAGCATTTT. Encoded protein: CASSLGQQYQPQHF.